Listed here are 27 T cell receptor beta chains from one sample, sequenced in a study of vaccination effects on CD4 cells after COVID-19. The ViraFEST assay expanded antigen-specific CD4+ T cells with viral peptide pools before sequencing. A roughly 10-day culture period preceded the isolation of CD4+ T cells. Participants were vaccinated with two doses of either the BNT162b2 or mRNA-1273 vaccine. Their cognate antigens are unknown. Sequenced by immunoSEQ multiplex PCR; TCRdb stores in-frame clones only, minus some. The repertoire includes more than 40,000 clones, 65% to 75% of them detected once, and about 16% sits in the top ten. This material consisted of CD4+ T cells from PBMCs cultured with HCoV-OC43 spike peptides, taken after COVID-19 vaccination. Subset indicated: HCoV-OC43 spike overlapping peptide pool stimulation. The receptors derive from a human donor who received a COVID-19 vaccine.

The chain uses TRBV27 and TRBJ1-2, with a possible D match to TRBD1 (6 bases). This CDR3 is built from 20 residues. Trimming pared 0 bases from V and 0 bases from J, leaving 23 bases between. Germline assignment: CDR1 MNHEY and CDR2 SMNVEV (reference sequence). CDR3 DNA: TGTGCCAGCAGTTTATCGCCATACCGTGCGGACAGCTTCTCTAACTATGGCTACACCTTC. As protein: CASSLSPYRADSFSNYGYTF.

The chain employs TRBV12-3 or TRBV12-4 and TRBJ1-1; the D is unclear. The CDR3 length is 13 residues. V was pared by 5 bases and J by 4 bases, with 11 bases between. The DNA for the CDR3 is TGTGCCAGCAGTCGCGTAGAGGCCACTGAAGCTTTCTTT. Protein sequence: CASSRVEATEAFF.

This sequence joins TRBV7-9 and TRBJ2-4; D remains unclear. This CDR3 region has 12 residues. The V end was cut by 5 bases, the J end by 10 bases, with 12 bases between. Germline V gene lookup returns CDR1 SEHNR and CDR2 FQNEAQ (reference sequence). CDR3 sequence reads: CASSPGTKIQYF. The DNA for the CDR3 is TGTGCCAGCAGCCCGGGCACCAAGATTCAGTACTTC.

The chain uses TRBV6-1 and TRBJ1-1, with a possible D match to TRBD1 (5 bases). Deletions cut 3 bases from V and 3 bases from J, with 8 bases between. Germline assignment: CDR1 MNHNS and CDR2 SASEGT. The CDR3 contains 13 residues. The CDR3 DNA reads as TGTGCCAGCAGTGAGGGGGAGCACACTGAAGCTTTCTTT. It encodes CASSEGEHTEAFF.

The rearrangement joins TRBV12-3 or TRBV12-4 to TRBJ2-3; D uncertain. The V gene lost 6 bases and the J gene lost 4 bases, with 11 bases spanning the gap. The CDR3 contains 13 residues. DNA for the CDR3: TGTGCCAGCAGCTTGGACGTGTCAGATACGCAGTATTTT. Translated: CASSLDVSDTQYF.

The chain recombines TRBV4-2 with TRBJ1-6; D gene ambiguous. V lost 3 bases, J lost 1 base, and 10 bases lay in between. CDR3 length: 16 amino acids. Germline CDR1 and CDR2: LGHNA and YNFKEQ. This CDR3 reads CASSQLQQSYNSPLHF. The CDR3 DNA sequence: TGTGCCAGCAGCCAGCTACAGCAATCCTATAATTCACCCCTCCACTTT.

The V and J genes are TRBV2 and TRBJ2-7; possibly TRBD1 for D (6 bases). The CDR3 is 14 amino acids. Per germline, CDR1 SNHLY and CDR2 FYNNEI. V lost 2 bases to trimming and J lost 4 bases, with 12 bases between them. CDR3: CASSEQGPWYEQYF. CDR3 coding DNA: TGTGCCAGCAGTGAACAGGGGCCCTGGTACGAGCAGTACTTC.

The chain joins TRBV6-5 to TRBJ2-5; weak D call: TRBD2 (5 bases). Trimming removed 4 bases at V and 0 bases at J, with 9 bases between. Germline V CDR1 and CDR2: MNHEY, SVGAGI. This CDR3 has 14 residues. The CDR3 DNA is TGTGCCAGCAGTTTTACGGGATACCAAGAGACCCAGTACTTC. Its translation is CASSFTGYQETQYF.

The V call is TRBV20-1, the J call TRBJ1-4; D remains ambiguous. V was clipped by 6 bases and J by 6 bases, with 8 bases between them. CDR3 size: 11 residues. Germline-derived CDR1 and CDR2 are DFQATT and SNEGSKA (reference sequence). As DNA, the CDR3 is TGCAGTGCGGCGTGGGATGAAAAACTGTTTTTT. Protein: CSAAWDEKLFF.

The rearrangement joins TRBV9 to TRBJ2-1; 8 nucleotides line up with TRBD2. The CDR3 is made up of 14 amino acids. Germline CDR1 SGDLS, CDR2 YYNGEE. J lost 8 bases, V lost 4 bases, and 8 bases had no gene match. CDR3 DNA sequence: TGTGCCAGCAGCACCTCAGCGGGGGTGGATGAGCAGTTCTTC. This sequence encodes CASSTSAGVDEQFF.

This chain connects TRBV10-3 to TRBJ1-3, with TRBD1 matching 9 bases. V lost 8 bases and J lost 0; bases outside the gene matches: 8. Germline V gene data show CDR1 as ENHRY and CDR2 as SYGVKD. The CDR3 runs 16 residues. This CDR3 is CAIGGTGQFSGNTIYF. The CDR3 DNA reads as TGTGCCATCGGAGGGACAGGGCAGTTCTCTGGAAACACCATATATTTT.

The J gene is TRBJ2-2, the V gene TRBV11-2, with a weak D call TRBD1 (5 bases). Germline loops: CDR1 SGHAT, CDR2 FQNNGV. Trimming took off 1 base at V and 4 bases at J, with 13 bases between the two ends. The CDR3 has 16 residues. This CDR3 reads CASSLGSGFGTGELFF. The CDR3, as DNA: TGTGCCAGCAGCTTAGGTTCAGGGTTCGGCACCGGGGAGCTGTTTTTT. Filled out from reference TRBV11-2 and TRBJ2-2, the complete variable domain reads EAGVAQSPRYKIIEKRQSVAFWCNPISGHATLYWYQQILGQGPKLLIQFQNNGVVDDSQLPKDRFSAERLKGVDSTLKIQPAKLEDSAVYLCASSLGSGFGTGELFFGEGSRLTVL.

The CDR3 loop is CASSLAGGDTQYF. The DNA of the CDR3 is TGTGCCAGCAGCTTAGCCGGCGGCGATACGCAGTATTTT. V gene TRBV7-2 combines with J gene TRBJ2-3, with no clear D. The CDR3 extends over 13 amino acids. Germline CDR1 and CDR2: SGHTA and FQGNSA. Deletions cut 0 bases from V and 6 bases from J, with 7 bases between.

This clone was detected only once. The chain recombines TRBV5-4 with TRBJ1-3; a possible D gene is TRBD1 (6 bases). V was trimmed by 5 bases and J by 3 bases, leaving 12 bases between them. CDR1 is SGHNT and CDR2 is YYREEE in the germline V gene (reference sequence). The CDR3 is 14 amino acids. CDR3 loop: CASRGDKNGNTIYF. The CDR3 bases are TGTGCCAGCAGGGGGGACAAGAATGGAAACACCATATATTTT.

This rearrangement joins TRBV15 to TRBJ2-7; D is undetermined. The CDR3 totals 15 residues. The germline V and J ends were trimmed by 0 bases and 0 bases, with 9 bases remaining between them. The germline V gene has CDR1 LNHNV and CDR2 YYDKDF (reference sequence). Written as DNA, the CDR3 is TGTGCCACCAGCAGAGAACGTTCCGACTCCTACGAGCAGTACTTC. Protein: CATSRERSDSYEQYF. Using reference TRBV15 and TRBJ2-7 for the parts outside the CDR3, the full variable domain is DAMVIQNPRYQVTQFGKPVTLSCSQTLNHNVMYWYQQKSSQAPKLLFHYYDKDFNNEADTPDNFQSRRPNTSFCFLDIRSPGLGDTAMYLCATSRERSDSYEQYFGPGTRLTVT.

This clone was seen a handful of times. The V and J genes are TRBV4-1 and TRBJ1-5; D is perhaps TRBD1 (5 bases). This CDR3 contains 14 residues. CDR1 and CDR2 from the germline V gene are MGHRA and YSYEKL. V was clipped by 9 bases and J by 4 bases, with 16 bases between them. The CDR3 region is CASGGAGRNQPQHF. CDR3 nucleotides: TGCGCCAGTGGAGGCGCAGGGCGGAATCAGCCCCAGCATTTT.

CDR3 region: CASSEEGRGSQPQHF. The DNA for the CDR3 is TGTGCCAGCAGTGAAGAAGGGAGGGGATCGCAGCCCCAGCATTTT. The J gene is TRBJ1-5, the V gene TRBV2; D may be TRBD1 (5 bases). The germline V and J ends were trimmed by 1 base and 7 bases, with 14 bases remaining between them. Germline lookup yields CDR1 SNHLY and CDR2 FYNNEI. CDR3 length equals 15 residues. The full variable domain, with the rest looked up from reference TRBV2 and TRBJ1-5, is EPEVTQTPSHQVTQMGQEVILRCVPISNHLYFYWYRQILGQKVEFLVSFYNNEISEKSEIFDDQFSVERPDGSNFTLKIRSTKLEDSAMYFCASSEEGRGSQPQHFGDGTRLSIL.

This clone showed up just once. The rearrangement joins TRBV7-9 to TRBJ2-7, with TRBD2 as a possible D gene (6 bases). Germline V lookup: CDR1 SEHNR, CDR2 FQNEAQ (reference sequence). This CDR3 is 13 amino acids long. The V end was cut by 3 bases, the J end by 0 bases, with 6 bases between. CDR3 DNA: TGTGCCAGCAGCTTGCGGGGCTCCTACGAGCAGTACTTC. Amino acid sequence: CASSLRGSYEQYF.

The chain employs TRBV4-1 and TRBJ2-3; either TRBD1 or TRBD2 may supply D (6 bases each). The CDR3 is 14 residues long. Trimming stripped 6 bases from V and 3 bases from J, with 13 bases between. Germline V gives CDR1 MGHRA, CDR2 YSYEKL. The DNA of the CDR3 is TGCGCCAGCAGTTGGGGGGCGATGACAGATACGCAGTATTTT. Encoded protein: CASSWGAMTDTQYF.

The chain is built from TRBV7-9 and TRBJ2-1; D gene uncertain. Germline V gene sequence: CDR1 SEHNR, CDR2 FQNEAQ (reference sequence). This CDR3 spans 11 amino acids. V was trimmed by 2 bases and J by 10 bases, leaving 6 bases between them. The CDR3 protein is CASSLTREQFF. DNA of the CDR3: TGTGCCAGCAGCTTAACACGCGAGCAGTTCTTC.

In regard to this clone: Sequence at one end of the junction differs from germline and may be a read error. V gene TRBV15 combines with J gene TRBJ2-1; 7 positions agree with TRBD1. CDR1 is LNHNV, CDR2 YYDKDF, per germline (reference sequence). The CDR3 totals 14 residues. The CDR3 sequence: CATTRLGQGDEQFF. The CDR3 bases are TGTGCCACCACCAGACTTGGTCAGGGGGATGAGCAGTTCTTC.

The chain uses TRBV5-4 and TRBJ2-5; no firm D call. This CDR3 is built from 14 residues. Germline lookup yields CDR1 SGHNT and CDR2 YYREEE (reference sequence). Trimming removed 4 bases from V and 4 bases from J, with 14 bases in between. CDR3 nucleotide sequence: TGTGCCAGCAGCCCATCAAGTGGTCCAGAGACCCAGTACTTC. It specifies CASSPSSGPETQYF. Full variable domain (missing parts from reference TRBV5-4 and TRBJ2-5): ETGVTQSPTHLIKTRGQQVTLRCSSQSGHNTVSWYQQALGQGPQFIFQYYREEENGRGNFPPRFSGLQFPNYSSELNVNALELDDSALYLCASSPSSGPETQYFGPGTRLLVL.

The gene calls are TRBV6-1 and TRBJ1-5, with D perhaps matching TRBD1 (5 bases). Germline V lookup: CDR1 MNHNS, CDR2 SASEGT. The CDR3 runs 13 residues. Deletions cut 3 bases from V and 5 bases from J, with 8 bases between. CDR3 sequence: CASSDLGDQPQHF. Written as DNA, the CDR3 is TGTGCCAGCAGTGATTTAGGGGATCAGCCCCAGCATTTT.

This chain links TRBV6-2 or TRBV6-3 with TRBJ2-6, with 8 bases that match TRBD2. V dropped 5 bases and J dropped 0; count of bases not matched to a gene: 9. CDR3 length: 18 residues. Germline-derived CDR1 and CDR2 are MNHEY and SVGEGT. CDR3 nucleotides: TGTGCCAGCAGTCCCGGGCTAGCGGGTAACTCTGGGGCCAACGTCCTGACTTTC. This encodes CASSPGLAGNSGANVLTF.

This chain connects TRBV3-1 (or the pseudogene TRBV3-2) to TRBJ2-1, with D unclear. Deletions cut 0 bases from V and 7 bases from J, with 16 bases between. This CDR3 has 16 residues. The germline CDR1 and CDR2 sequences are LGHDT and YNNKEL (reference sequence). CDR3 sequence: CASSQEPGLRRNEQFF. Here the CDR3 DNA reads TGTGCCAGCAGCCAAGAACCGGGCCTCCGGCGGAATGAGCAGTTCTTC.

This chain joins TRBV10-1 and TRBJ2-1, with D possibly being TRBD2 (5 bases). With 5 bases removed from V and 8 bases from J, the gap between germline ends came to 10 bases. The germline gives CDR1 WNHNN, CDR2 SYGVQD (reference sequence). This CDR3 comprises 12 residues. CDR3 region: CASSQLGDEQFF. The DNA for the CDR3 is TGCGCCAGCAGTCAACTAGGCGATGAGCAGTTCTTC.

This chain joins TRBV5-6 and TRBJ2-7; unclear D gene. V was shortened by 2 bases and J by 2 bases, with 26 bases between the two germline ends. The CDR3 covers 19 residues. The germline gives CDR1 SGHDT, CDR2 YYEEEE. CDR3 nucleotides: TGTGCCAGCAGCTTTTTCCTCTCCCCGCCCGGCGGCAGTGCCTACGAGCAGTACTTC. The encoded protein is CASSFFLSPPGGSAYEQYF.